The clone carrying this T cell receptor (beta chain) was counted between two and nine times. What it binds is not known. RNA transcripts gave rise to amplified TCR beta CDR3 regions. HTBI primers drove first-round RT-PCR of the TCR CDR3. TCRdb reprocessed the multiplex PCR reads with MiXCR, giving one entry per CDR3 protein. The sample yields under 350,000 distinct CDR3 sequences, about 18% seen once. The record originates from a study of T cells in Graves' hyperthyroidism and ophthalmopathy. Findings of the study overall: Blood also held most thyroid clonotypes expanded beyond 0.001.

Across 18 months, stable Graves' hyperthyroidism was marked by no progression to ophthalmopathy. Investigators excluded patients with uncontrolled infection, other autoimmune disease, pregnancy or lactation. Per germline, CDR1 WSHSY and CDR2 SAAADI. The CDR3 loop spans 14 amino acids. The ends were cut back, 2 bases at V and 6 bases at J, with 13 bases in the middle. This receptor was taken from a woman aged 50 to 60 with Graves' hyperthyroidism. Sequencing was carried out using blood. The V gene is TRBV10-2, the J gene TRBJ1-2; TRBD1 is a possible D gene (5 bases). As DNA, the CDR3 is TGCGCCAGCAGTGAGCTGGGACCGGGACATGGCTACACCTTC. Residues: CASSELGPGHGYTF.